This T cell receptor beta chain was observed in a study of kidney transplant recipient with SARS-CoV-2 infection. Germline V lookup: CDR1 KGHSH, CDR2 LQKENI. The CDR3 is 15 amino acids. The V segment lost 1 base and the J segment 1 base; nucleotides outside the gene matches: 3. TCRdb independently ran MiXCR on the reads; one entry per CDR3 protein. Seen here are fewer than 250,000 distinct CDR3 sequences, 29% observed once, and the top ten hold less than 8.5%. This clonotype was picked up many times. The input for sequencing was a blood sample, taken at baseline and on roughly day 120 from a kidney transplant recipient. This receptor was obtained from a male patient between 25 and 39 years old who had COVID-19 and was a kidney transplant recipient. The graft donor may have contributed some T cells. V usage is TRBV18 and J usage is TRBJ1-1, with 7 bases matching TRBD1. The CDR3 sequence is CASSPLGQTNTEAFF. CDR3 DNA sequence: TGTGCCAGCTCACCACTGGGACAGACGAACACTGAAGCTTTCTTT.